The 9 T cell receptor beta chains below come from one sample, sequenced in a study of blood T cells in healthy people across ages. Primed by a sample-barcoded 5' primer and a J-beta primer mix, a second PCR proceeded for about 6 to 11 cycles. TCRdb reprocessed the 5' RACE reads with MiXCR, giving one entry per CDR3 protein. The profile shows about a million distinct CDR3 sequences, roughly half of them singletons. The specimen sequenced was blood. Source of these receptors: a woman aged 60-70 years in good health.

The chain has TRBV20-1 and TRBJ2-3; TRBD2 might be the D (6 bases). V was shortened by 3 bases and J by 0 bases, with 13 bases between the two germline ends. This CDR3 has 15 residues. Per the germline V gene, CDR1 is DFQATT and CDR2 is SNEGSKA (reference sequence). The CDR3 DNA follows: TGCAGTGCTAGGACCGGGACTTGGAGCACAGATACGCAGTATTTT. Its protein is CSARTGTWSTDTQYF.

This clonotype came up a few times. The V gene is TRBV5-1, the J gene TRBJ2-1; 15 bases match TRBD2. The ends lost 4 bases at V and 1 base at J; junction bases unmatched: 6. The V gene's germline CDR1 is SGHRS and CDR2 YFSETQ. The CDR3 is made up of 18 amino acids. The CDR3 protein is CASSQGLAGGRSYNEQFF. Written as DNA, the CDR3 is TGCGCCAGCAGCCAGGGACTAGCGGGAGGTAGGTCCTACAATGAGCAGTTCTTC.

V and J are TRBV5-4 and TRBJ2-5; 8 bases map to TRBD1. The germline V gene encodes CDR1 SGHNT and CDR2 YYREEE (reference sequence). This CDR3 has 13 amino acids. V lost 9 bases and J lost 5; bases outside the gene matches: 9. The CDR3 DNA follows: TGTGCCATTTCGGACAGGGCTTCCGAGACCCAGTACTTC. Protein sequence: CAISDRASETQYF.

In this sample, this clonotype turned up a few times. CDR3 protein: CASSLTKVRKNIQYF. The CDR3 region has the DNA TGTGCCAGCAGCTTAACTAAAGTCAGGAAAAACATTCAGTACTTC. V gene TRBV7-3 combines with J gene TRBJ2-4, with no clear D. The CDR3 has 15 amino acids. V was pared by 0 bases and J by 4 bases, with 10 bases between. Germline values: CDR1 SGHTA, CDR2 FQGTGA.

The rearrangement joins TRBV7-2 to TRBJ1-4; 9 bases line up with TRBD1. Germline V gene lookup returns CDR1 SGHTA and CDR2 FQGNSA. Germline trimming cut 5 bases from V and 15 bases from J; bases unmatched to any gene: 13. The CDR3 is 14 amino acids. The chain's CDR3 is CASSPRTGDNVLFF. CDR3 sequence (DNA): TGTGCCAGCAGCCCCCGGACAGGGGACAATGTCTTGTTTTTT.

V and J are TRBV6-6 and TRBJ2-7; 13 bases are a match to TRBD2. Trimming took 7 bases from V and 4 from J; bases not matched to a gene: 10. Germline CDR1 MNHNY, CDR2 SVGAGI (reference sequence). The CDR3 extends over 16 amino acids. Here the CDR3 reads CASTGLAGASGYEQYF. The CDR3 DNA follows: TGTGCCAGCACCGGACTAGCGGGAGCGTCGGGGTACGAGCAGTACTTC.

Ten or more counts support this clonotype. The J gene is TRBJ2-1, the V gene TRBV7-2; 10 positions agree with TRBD1. J lost 1 base, V lost 5 bases, and 11 bases had no gene match. The length of the CDR3 is 18 residues. Germline CDR1 is SGHTA and CDR2 is FQGNSA. In DNA form, the CDR3 reads TGTGCCAGCAGCCCCCAGGTAGGGGGACAGGGGTCCTACAATGAGCAGTTCTTC. It encodes CASSPQVGGQGSYNEQFF.

The rearrangement uses TRBV6-5 and TRBJ2-1; TRBD2 matches 13 bases. CDR3 length equals 21 residues. Losses at the gene ends were 2 bases for V and 8 bases for J; bases not matched to a gene: 21. CDR1 and CDR2 (germline): MNHEY, SVGAGI. This CDR3 is CASSYSQGGAPTGLAGDEQFF. The CDR3 bases are TGTGCCAGCAGTTACAGCCAAGGGGGGGCTCCCACTGGACTAGCGGGAGATGAGCAGTTCTTC.

With respect to this clonotype: Given a much more abundant clone one base away, this may be a read error. The chain carries TRBV20-1 and TRBJ2-1; D remains unclear. Judging by the DNA end, TRBJ2-7 fits better; the J call may be wrong. Germline CDR1 and CDR2: DFQATT and SNEGSKA (reference sequence). The CDR3 extends over 13 amino acids. The chain's CDR3 is CSARPSQYNEQYF. Here the CDR3 DNA reads TGCAGTGCTAGACCGAGTCAGTACAATGAGCAGTACTTC.